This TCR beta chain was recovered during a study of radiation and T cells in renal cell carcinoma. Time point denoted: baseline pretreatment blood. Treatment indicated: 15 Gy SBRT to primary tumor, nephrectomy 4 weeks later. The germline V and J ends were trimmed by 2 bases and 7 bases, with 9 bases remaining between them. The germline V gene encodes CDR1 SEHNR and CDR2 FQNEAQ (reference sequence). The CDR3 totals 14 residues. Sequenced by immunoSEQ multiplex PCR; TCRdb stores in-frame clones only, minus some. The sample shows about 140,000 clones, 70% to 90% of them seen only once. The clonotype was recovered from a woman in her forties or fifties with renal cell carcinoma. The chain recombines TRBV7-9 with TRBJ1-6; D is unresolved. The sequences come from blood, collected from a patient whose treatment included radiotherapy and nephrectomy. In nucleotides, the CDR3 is TGTGCCAGCAGCTTAATGACGGAAAATTCACCCCTCCACTTT. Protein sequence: CASSLMTENSPLHF.